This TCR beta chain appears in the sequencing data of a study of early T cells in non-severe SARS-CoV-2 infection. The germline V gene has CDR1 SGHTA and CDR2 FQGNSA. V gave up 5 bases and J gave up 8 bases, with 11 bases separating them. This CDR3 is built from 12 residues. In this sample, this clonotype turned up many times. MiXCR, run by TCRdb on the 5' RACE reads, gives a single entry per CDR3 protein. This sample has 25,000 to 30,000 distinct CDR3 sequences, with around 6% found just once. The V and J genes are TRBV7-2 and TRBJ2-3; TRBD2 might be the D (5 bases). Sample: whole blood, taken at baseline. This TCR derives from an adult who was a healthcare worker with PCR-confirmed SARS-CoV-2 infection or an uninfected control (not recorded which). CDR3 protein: CASSQPRATQYF. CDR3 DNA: TGTGCCAGCAGCCAACCGCGGGCTACGCAGTATTTT. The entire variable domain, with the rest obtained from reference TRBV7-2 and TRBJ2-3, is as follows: GAGVSQSPSNKVTEKGKDVELRCDPISGHTALYWYRQSLGQGLEFLIYFQGNSAPDKSGLPSDRFSAERTGGSVSTLTIQRTQQEDSAVYLCASSQPRATQYFGPGTRLTVL.